This is a list of T cell receptor beta chains from one sample in a study of CD8 T cells in Susac syndrome. In TCRdb, the immunoSEQ multiplex PCR reads were re-called with MiXCR into one record per CDR3 protein. The data contain about 280,000 distinct CDR3 sequences, around 83% of them seen just once; the ten biggest clones take up approximately 0.11%. Sequenced sample: CD8+ T cells from PBMCs. The origin of the receptors is a human donor with multiple sclerosis. Both conserved end residues are part of each CDR3. The D gene is left open where the match is weak. The listing skips clone size in some rows; elsewhere it reads once, few, many or a size class.

clone_size	v_call	cdr3_length	d_call	j_call	cdr3_nt	cdr3_aa
.	TRBV29-1	11	.	TRBJ2-2	TGCAGCGTTATGAGGACCGGGGAGCTGTTTTTT	CSVMRTGELFF
.	TRBV5-6	16	TRBD1	TRBJ1-1	TGTGCCAGCAGCCTGGATTGGACAGGGGTGAACACTGAAGCTTTCTTT	CASSLDWTGVNTEAFF
.	TRBV10-3	15	.	TRBJ2-7	TGTGCCATCAGATCCCAACAGGCCGGAACCTACGAGCAGTACTTC	CAIRSQQAGTYEQYF
few	TRBV6-1	14	.	TRBJ1-2	TGTGCCAGCACCGAGACAGGAACCATCGATGGCTACACCTTC	CASTETGTIDGYTF
.	TRBV27	15	.	TRBJ2-3	TGTGCCAGCGGCGGCTTGCGGGACGTAGCAGATACGCAGTATTTT	CASGGLRDVADTQYF
few	TRBV9	14	.	TRBJ1-5	TGTGCCAGCAGCGTAGGTTCTGGCAATCAGCCCCAGCATTTT	CASSVGSGNQPQHF
.	TRBV2	15	.	TRBJ2-7	TGTGCCAGCAGTGAACAGTTCGGCAGCTTCTACGAGCAGTACTTC	CASSEQFGSFYEQYF
once	TRBV7-9	12	.	TRBJ2-5	TGTGCCAGCAGCTTAGGTAGCAGGACCCAGTACTTC	CASSLGSRTQYF
.	TRBV4-1	13	.	TRBJ2-7	TGCGCCAGCAGCCACATTCAACAACACGAGCAGTACTTC	CASSHIQQHEQYF
.	TRBV6-1	15	.	TRBJ2-5	TGTGCCAGCCCTCCCTCCCTGGGTTTAGGGGAGACCCAGTACTTC	CASPPSLGLGETQYF
.	TRBV5-1	17	.	TRBJ2-2	TGCGCCAGCAGCCTACCAATCCGTGTTGGAAACACCGGGGAGCTGTTTTTT	CASSLPIRVGNTGELFF
.	TRBV9	16	.	TRBJ2-1	TGTGCCAGCAGCGTAGTTGAGCCGAGCTCCTACAATGAGCAGTTCTTC	CASSVVEPSSYNEQFF
.	TRBV7-9	14	.	TRBJ2-7	TGTGCCAGCAGCTTAGGGACGGGTTTGAGGGAGCAGTACTTC	CASSLGTGLREQYF
few	TRBV20-1	14	.	TRBJ2-6	TGCAGTGCTAGGGAGCGCTCTGGGGCCAACGTCCTGACTTTC	CSARERSGANVLTF
.	TRBV11-2	18	.	TRBJ1-4	TGTGCCAGCAGCCCACACAGAATTGCAGCGCCCAGAAGATATAAACTGTTTTTT	CASSPHRIAAPRRYKLFF
.	TRBV7-8	17	.	TRBJ2-2	TGTGCCAGCAGCTTATGGGTCACGCCGGGAGGGGGCCGGGAGCTGTTTTTT	CASSLWVTPGGGRELFF
.	TRBV28	16	.	TRBJ2-2	TGTGCCAGCAGGGAGGGCCGGGACAGCAACACCGGGGAGCTGTTTTTT	CASREGRDSNTGELFF